One sample yielded the 27 T cell receptor beta chains listed below, sequenced in a study of OX40 agonist ivuxolimab in advanced cancers. The method was immunoSEQ multiplex PCR; TCRdb's version includes in-frame clones alone and lacks a portion of them. Among about 25,000 clones, about 80% were seen once, and the ten largest hold 1.4% to 1.5%. The sequences come from CD4+ or CD8+ T cells sorted from blood, collected in a trial of the OX40 agonist ivuxolimab. The receptors were gathered from an adult with an advanced solid tumor such as melanoma, head and neck, liver or kidney cancer.

The rearrangement links TRBV7-2 to TRBJ2-7, with D perhaps given as TRBD1 or TRBD2 (5 bases each). Germline-derived CDR1 and CDR2 are SGHTA and FQGNSA. The CDR3 loop spans 14 amino acids. Between the trimmed V and J ends, which lost 4 bases and 7 bases, there was a span of 17 bases. The CDR3 spells CASSSGRKPSEQYF. The CDR3 nucleotides are TGTGCCAGCAGCTCGGGACGAAAACCCTCAGAGCAGTACTTC.

This chain joins TRBV5-1 and TRBJ1-2; TRBD1 agrees at 10 bases. V was pared by 3 bases and J by 4 bases, with 9 bases of the junction left unmatched. The CDR3 runs 16 residues. The germline V gene encodes CDR1 SGHRS and CDR2 YFSETQ. The CDR3 spells CASSSKAGTGVYGYTF. The CDR3, as DNA: TGCGCCAGCAGCTCAAAAGCCGGGACAGGGGTCTATGGCTACACCTTC. The variable domain in full, with the rest retrieved from reference TRBV5-1 and TRBJ1-2, is KAGVTQTPRYLIKTRGQQVTLSCSPISGHRSVSWYQQTPGQGLQFLFEYFSETQRNKGNFPGRFSGRQFSNSRSEMNVSTLELGDSALYLCASSSKAGTGVYGYTFGSGTRLTVV.

This clone was observed once. This chain joins TRBV7-2 and TRBJ1-2; tentatively, D is TRBD1 (5 bases). The germline gives CDR1 SGHTA, CDR2 FQGNSA. The CDR3 spans 14 residues. With 1 base removed from V and 4 bases from J, the gap between germline ends came to 10 bases. CDR3 sequence: CASSLDRKPYGYTF. CDR3 DNA: TGTGCCAGCAGCTTAGACAGGAAGCCCTATGGCTACACCTTC.

The V gene is TRBV7-6, the J gene TRBJ2-2, with TRBD2 identical over 7 bases. The V segment lost 5 bases and the J segment 1 base; nucleotides outside the gene matches: 7. Germline loops: CDR1 SGHVS, CDR2 FNYEAQ. CDR3 length: 16 residues. The CDR3 DNA reads TGTGCCAGCAGCCCCGGGGGGAGAGGGAACACCGGGGAGCTGTTTTTT. Translated: CASSPGGRGNTGELFF.

The rearrangement uses TRBV4-2 and TRBJ1-2; D call uncertain. With 1 base removed from V and 5 bases from J, the gap between germline ends came to 17 bases. From germline, CDR1 is LGHNA and CDR2 YNFKEQ. The length of the CDR3 is 16 residues. CDR3 sequence reads: CASSQGVGSLIYGYTF. Written as DNA, the CDR3 is TGTGCCAGCAGCCAAGGTGTGGGCAGTTTAATTTATGGCTACACCTTC.

CDR3 residues: CASRKGTSTDTQYF. The CDR3 coding sequence is TGCGCCAGCCGTAAGGGAACTAGCACAGATACGCAGTATTTT. V and J are TRBV5-1 and TRBJ2-3; D not certain. Trimming took 7 bases from V and 0 from J, leaving 12 bases between them. Looked up from germline, CDR1 is SGHRS and CDR2 is YFSETQ. The CDR3 extends over 14 amino acids. Full variable domain (rest looked up from reference TRBV5-1 and TRBJ2-3): KAGVTQTPRYLIKTRGQQVTLSCSPISGHRSVSWYQQTPGQGLQFLFEYFSETQRNKGNFPGRFSGRQFSNSRSEMNVSTLELGDSALYLCASRKGTSTDTQYFGPGTRLTVL.

This chain links TRBV7-9 with TRBJ2-2; tentative D call: TRBD2 (5 bases). The CDR3 extends over 15 amino acids. Germline V gene data show CDR1 as SEHNR and CDR2 as FQNEAQ (reference sequence). Trimming removed 6 bases at V and 1 base at J, with 12 bases between. Here the CDR3 DNA reads TGTGCCAGCAGACTCGGGAAGGGGAACACCGGGGAGCTGTTTTTT. Its translation is CASRLGKGNTGELFF.

The chain carries TRBV5-1 and TRBJ2-3; 10 bases are a match to TRBD2. The trim removed 7 bases at V and 3 bases at J, leaving 11 bases unmatched. CDR1 SGHRS and CDR2 YFSETQ come from the germline V gene. The CDR3 is made up of 16 amino acids. CDR3 residues: CASRVVERGGTDTQYF. CDR3 nucleotides: TGCGCCAGCCGCGTGGTCGAGCGGGGGGGTACAGATACGCAGTATTTT. The full variable domain, with the rest looked up from reference TRBV5-1 and TRBJ2-3, is KAGVTQTPRYLIKTRGQQVTLSCSPISGHRSVSWYQQTPGQGLQFLFEYFSETQRNKGNFPGRFSGRQFSNSRSEMNVSTLELGDSALYLCASRVVERGGTDTQYFGPGTRLTVL.

The V and J genes are TRBV29-1 and TRBJ1-1; 8 nucleotides agree with TRBD1. With V trimmed by 5 bases and J by 1 base, 6 bases remained unmatched. There are 14 residues in the CDR3. From germline, CDR1 is SQVTM and CDR2 ANQGSEA. CDR3 sequence: CSVKDRASNTEAFF. DNA of the CDR3: TGCAGCGTTAAGGACAGGGCGTCGAACACTGAAGCTTTCTTT. Supplemented by reference TRBV29-1 and TRBJ1-1, the full variable domain reads SAVISQKPSRDICQRGTSLTIQCQVDSQVTMMFWYRQQPGQSLTLIATANQGSEATYESGFVIDKFPISRPNLTFSTLTVSNMSPEDSSIYLCSVKDRASNTEAFFGQGTRLTVV.

This chain joins TRBV4-3 and TRBJ2-5; the D is unclear. Germline CDR1 is LGHNA and CDR2 is YSLEER. Trimming removed 1 base from V and 5 bases from J, with 8 bases in between. The CDR3 extends over 13 amino acids. The CDR3 nucleotides read TGCGCCAGCAGCCAAGCCAGTATGGAGACCCAGTACTTC. It yields the protein CASSQASMETQYF.

The V gene is TRBV6-4, the J gene TRBJ1-5, with a tentative D call TRBD1 (5 bases). Looked up from germline, CDR1 is MRHNA and CDR2 is SNTAGT. V was trimmed by 0 bases and J by 2 bases, leaving 17 bases between them. This CDR3 comprises 18 residues. In DNA, the CDR3 is TGTGCCAGCAGTGACTCGGGGGGAGGGGCGGGGTGCAATCAGCCCCAGCATTTT. Translation gives CASSDSGGGAGCNQPQHF.

V and J are TRBV2 and TRBJ2-6; no reliable D call. CDR3 length: 15 amino acids. The germline V and J ends were trimmed by 6 bases and 4 bases, with 13 bases remaining between them. Germline assignment: CDR1 SNHLY and CDR2 FYNNEI. The CDR3 nucleotides are TGTGCCAGCAGCCCGTCCACCTGGGGGGCCAACGTCCTGACTTTC. Amino acid sequence: CASSPSTWGANVLTF.

The chain employs TRBV5-1 and TRBJ2-3; 7 bases fit TRBD2. Germline-derived CDR1 and CDR2 are SGHRS and YFSETQ. The CDR3 is 17 residues long. The ends lost 0 bases at V and 0 bases at J; junction bases unmatched: 7. CDR3 residues: CASSLVPAGTSTDTQYF. The CDR3 coding sequence is TGCGCCAGCAGCTTGGTTCCAGCGGGAACTAGCACAGATACGCAGTATTTT.

V usage is TRBV6-5 and J usage is TRBJ1-5; tentative D call: TRBD1 (6 bases). V was trimmed by 7 bases and J by 1 base, leaving 11 bases between them. The CDR3 covers 14 residues. CDR1 MNHEY and CDR2 SVGAGI come from the germline V gene. This CDR3 reads CASTGGASNQPQHF. The CDR3 bases are TGTGCCAGCACGGGGGGGGCCAGCAATCAGCCCCAGCATTTT.

In DNA form, the CDR3 reads TGCGCCAGCAGCTTGATGGCGACGGTCCAAGAGACCCAGTACTTC. Encoded protein: CASSLMATVQETQYF. V is TRBV5-1 and J is TRBJ2-5, with unresolved D. The CDR3 covers 15 residues. CDR1 is SGHRS and CDR2 is YFSETQ in the germline V gene. V lost 1 base, J lost 1 base, and 11 bases lay in between.

This clone was recorded only once. The chain combines TRBV5-1 with TRBJ2-3; D gene uncertain. Looked up from germline, CDR1 is SGHRS and CDR2 is YFSETQ. The CDR3 sequence is 16 residues long. V was shortened by 6 bases and J by 2 bases, with 19 bases between the two germline ends. CDR3 bases: TGCGCCAGCAACCCCAAGATCTCCGCTTCCACAGATACGCAGTATTTT. Translated: CASNPKISASTDTQYF.

The chain combines TRBV7-9 with TRBJ2-7, with 9 bases fitting TRBD2. V shed 2 bases, J shed 5 bases, and the junction held 4 bases outside the gene matches. CDR1 and CDR2 (germline): SEHNR, FQNEAQ (reference sequence). The CDR3 loop spans 14 amino acids. CDR3 in DNA: TGTGCCAGCAGCTTAATCTTAGCGGGAGACGAGCAGTACTTC. Translation gives CASSLILAGDEQYF.

This clone showed up just once. DNA for the CDR3: TGTGCCAGCAGTGATGGGACCTTAAACTACGAGCAGTACTTC. This gives the protein CASSDGTLNYEQYF. V is TRBV2 and J is TRBJ2-7; D is possibly TRBD1 or TRBD2 (5 bases each). Germline lookup yields CDR1 SNHLY and CDR2 FYNNEI. The CDR3 extends over 14 amino acids. V gave up 3 bases and J gave up 3 bases, with 12 bases separating them. The full variable domain, with the rest looked up from reference TRBV2 and TRBJ2-7, is EPEVTQTPSHQVTQMGQEVILRCVPISNHLYFYWYRQILGQKVEFLVSFYNNEISEKSEIFDDQFSVERPDGSNFTLKIRSTKLEDSAMYFCASSDGTLNYEQYFGPGTRLTVT.

The V gene is TRBV7-8, the J gene TRBJ1-1; a weak D match, TRBD1 (6 bases). The ends were cut back, 7 bases at V and 4 bases at J, with 13 bases in the middle. The germline V gene has CDR1 SGHVS and CDR2 FQNEAQ. The CDR3 length is 13 residues. The DNA of the CDR3 is TGTGCCAGCAACCTTAGGGGGACCACTGAAGCTTTCTTT. Its protein is CASNLRGTTEAFF.

The chain has TRBV4-1 and TRBJ1-5; D remains ambiguous. The CDR3 runs 16 residues. V dropped 0 bases and J dropped 5 bases, with 14 bases sitting between them. Looked up from germline, CDR1 is MGHRA and CDR2 is YSYEKL. CDR3 sequence: CASSQDEGRSHQPQHF. In nucleotides, the CDR3 is TGCGCCAGCAGCCAAGATGAGGGCAGGTCCCATCAGCCCCAGCATTTT.

The chain is built from TRBV5-1 and TRBJ1-1; D unclear. The V and J ends lost 2 bases and 0 bases respectively, with 17 bases between them. In germline, CDR1 is SGHRS, CDR2 YFSETQ. The CDR3 length is 17 residues. CDR3 bases: TGCGCCAGCAGCTTTTCCCCTGGCGACCAAATGAACACTGAAGCTTTCTTT. Its translation: CASSFSPGDQMNTEAFF. Full variable domain (outside the CDR3, taken from reference TRBV5-1 and TRBJ1-1): KAGVTQTPRYLIKTRGQQVTLSCSPISGHRSVSWYQQTPGQGLQFLFEYFSETQRNKGNFPGRFSGRQFSNSRSEMNVSTLELGDSALYLCASSFSPGDQMNTEAFFGQGTRLTVV.

The CDR3 bases are TGTGCCAGCGGACAGTATTTGAACACTGAAGCTTTCTTT. Amino acids: CASGQYLNTEAFF. The chain couples TRBV6-5 to TRBJ1-1; possible D gene TRBD1, 6 bases. CDR1 and CDR2 (germline): MNHEY, SVGAGI. V shed 8 bases and J shed 0 bases, with 10 bases lying between them. CDR3 size: 13 residues.

The chain couples TRBV19 to TRBJ1-4; possible D gene TRBD1, 5 bases. Germline CDR1 reads LNHDA; CDR2 reads SQIVND (reference sequence). This CDR3 contains 12 residues. V was trimmed by 9 bases and J by 8 bases, leaving 13 bases between them. The CDR3: CASTGPGEKLFF. Written as DNA, the CDR3 is TGTGCCAGCACGGGACCCGGCGAAAAACTGTTTTTT. The full variable domain, with the rest looked up from reference TRBV19 and TRBJ1-4, is DGGITQSPKYLFRKEGQNVTLSCEQNLNHDAMYWYRQDPGQGLRLIYYSQIVNDFQKGDIAEGYSVSREKKESFPLTVTSAQKNPTAFYLCASTGPGEKLFFGSGTQLSVL.

In its sample, this clone was seen once. The chain has TRBV2 and TRBJ1-4; 10 bases map to TRBD1. This CDR3 contains 13 residues. Germline CDR1 reads SNHLY; CDR2 reads FYNNEI. The ends lost 6 bases at V and 7 bases at J; junction bases unmatched: 2. CDR3 nucleotide sequence: TGTGCCAGCAGGGGACAGGGGATTGAAAAACTGTTTTTT. Protein sequence: CASRGQGIEKLFF.

This clone was observed once. The V call is TRBV19, the J call TRBJ2-7; D is perhaps TRBD1 or TRBD2 (10 bases each). With 11 bases removed from V and 2 bases from J, the gap between germline ends came to 31 bases. The CDR3 runs to 18 residues. The germline CDR1 and CDR2 sequences are LNHDA and SQIVND (reference sequence). The CDR3 sequence is CASYRQGARTSGPYEQYF. In DNA, the CDR3 is TGTGCCTCGTACCGACAGGGGGCGCGGACTAGCGGTCCCTACGAGCAGTACTTC.

The J gene is TRBJ1-2, the V gene TRBV15, with D possibly being TRBD1 (6 bases). Germline V CDR1 and CDR2: LNHNV, YYDKDF (reference sequence). The CDR3 covers 17 residues. Trimming took 1 base from V and 3 from J, leaving 18 bases between them. CDR3 sequence reads: CATSRGSFTGYDYGYTF. The CDR3 DNA is TGTGCCACCAGCAGAGGCTCCTTCACAGGGTATGACTATGGCTACACCTTC.

The J gene is TRBJ1-5, the V gene TRBV6-6; no firm D call. Trimming cost V 6 bases and J 5 bases, with 17 bases left between them. Germline CDR1 MNHNY, CDR2 SVGAGI (reference sequence). This CDR3 has 15 amino acids. CDR3 bases: TGTGCCAGCAGAGTGCGAGGTAAGGGAGATCAGCCCCAGCATTTT. Protein sequence: CASRVRGKGDQPQHF.